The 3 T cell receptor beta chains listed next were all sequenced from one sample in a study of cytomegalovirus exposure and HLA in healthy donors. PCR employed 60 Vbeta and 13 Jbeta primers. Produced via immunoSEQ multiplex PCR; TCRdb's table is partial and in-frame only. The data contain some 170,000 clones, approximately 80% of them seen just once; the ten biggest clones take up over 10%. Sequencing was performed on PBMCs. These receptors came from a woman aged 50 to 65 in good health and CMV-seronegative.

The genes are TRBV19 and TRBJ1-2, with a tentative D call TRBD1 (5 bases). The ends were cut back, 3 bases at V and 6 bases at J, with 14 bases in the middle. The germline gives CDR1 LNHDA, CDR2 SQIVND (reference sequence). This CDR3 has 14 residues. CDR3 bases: TGTGCCAGTAGTATTCGGGCAGGGCAGGATGGCTACACCTTC. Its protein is CASSIRAGQDGYTF.

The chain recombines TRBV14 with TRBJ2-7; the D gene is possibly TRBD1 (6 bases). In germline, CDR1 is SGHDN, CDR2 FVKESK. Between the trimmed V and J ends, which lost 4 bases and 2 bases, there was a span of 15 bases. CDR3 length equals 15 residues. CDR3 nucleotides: TGTGCCAGCAGCCGCTATATGACAGGCGCCTACGAGCAGTACTTC. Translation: CASSRYMTGAYEQYF.

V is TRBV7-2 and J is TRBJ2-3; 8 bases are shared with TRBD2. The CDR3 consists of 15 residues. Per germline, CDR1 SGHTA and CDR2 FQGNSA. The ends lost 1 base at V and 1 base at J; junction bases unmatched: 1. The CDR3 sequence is CASSLGRGGTDTQYF. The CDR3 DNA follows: TGTGCCAGCAGCTTAGGGCGGGGGGGCACAGATACGCAGTATTTT. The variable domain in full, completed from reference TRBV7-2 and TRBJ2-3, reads GAGVSQSPSNKVTEKGKDVELRCDPISGHTALYWYRQSLGQGLEFLIYFQGNSAPDKSGLPSDRFSAERTGGSVSTLTIQRTQQEDSAVYLCASSLGRGGTDTQYFGPGTRLTVL.